This T cell receptor beta chain is from a study of blood T cell repertoires in COVID-19. Study context: Nucleic acid was either cDNA or gDNA, and it came from T cells, B-cell-depleted T cells, or PBMCs.

The recovered donors of Cohort 3 showed two negative PCRs, clearance, or symptom resolution. The CDR3 sequence is 20 residues long. Trimming cost V 4 bases and J 0 bases; bases outside gene matches: 19. Germline CDR1 and CDR2: SGDLS and YYNGEE. The table came from immunoSEQ multiplex PCR; TCRdb's copy has only in-frame clones and leaves some out. This table holds 190,000 or so clones, about 80% found once. The sequenced sample consisted of PBMCs or T cells enriched from blood (not recorded which). This chain connects TRBV9 to TRBJ1-3; 7 nucleotides match TRBD1. The receptor was isolated from a man aged 35 to 55 who had recovered from COVID-19. This chain's CDR3 is CASSPRRENTGATSGNTIYF. CDR3 bases: TGTGCCAGCAGCCCCCGGAGGGAAAATACAGGGGCGACCTCTGGAAACACCATATATTTT. The entire variable domain, with the rest obtained from reference TRBV9 and TRBJ1-3, is as follows: DSGVTQTPKHLITATGQRVTLRCSPRSGDLSVYWYQQSLDQGLQFLIQYYNGEERAKGNILERFSAQQFPDLHSELNLSSLELGDSALYFCASSPRRENTGATSGNTIYFGEGSWLTVV.